A selection of T cell receptor beta chains follows, all from one sample in a study of blood T cell repertoires in COVID-19. The repertoire was sequenced with immunoSEQ multiplex PCR; TCRdb's copy has only in-frame clones and lacks some. The data contain 100,000 to 150,000 clones, more than 80% of them singletons. What was sequenced was peripheral blood. These receptors all come from a woman aged 55-69 years with acute or convalescent COVID-19. Both conserved end residues are part of each CDR3. The D gene is left open where the match is weak.

DNA,CDR3,J,V,D
TGTGCCAGCAGCCCGACTAGCGGGGGAGCCCTAGGGACCCAGTACTTC,CASSPTSGGALGTQYF,TRBJ2-5,TRBV5-4,TRBD2
TGTGCCAGTAGACATCACCGGGACAGCAGTTGGCCCTATGGCTACACCTTC,CASRHHRDSSWPYGYTF,TRBJ1-2,TRBV19,TRBD1
TGTGCCAGTAGTATCGGGACAGGGTTAGAGACCCAGTACTTC,CASSIGTGLETQYF,TRBJ2-5,TRBV19,TRBD1
TGTGCCTGGAGCACGACTAGCGGGGGTTTTTACGAGCAGTACTTC,CAWSTTSGGFYEQYF,TRBJ2-7,TRBV30,TRBD2
TGTGCCAGCAGTCCAGGGGGCGGGAATCAGCCCCAGCATTTT,CASSPGGGNQPQHF,TRBJ1-5,TRBV2,TRBD1
TGTGCCAGCAGCTCCTACAACGGGGGGAACACTGAAGCTTTCTTT,CASSSYNGGNTEAFF,TRBJ1-1,TRBV5-5,NA
TGTGCCAGCAGCCAAGATAGAGACACTGAAGCTTTCTTT,CASSQDRDTEAFF,TRBJ1-1,TRBV14,NA
TGTGCCAGCAGTTACGCCGGACAGGGCTATGGCTACACCTTC,CASSYAGQGYGYTF,TRBJ1-2,TRBV6-5,TRBD1
TGTGCCAGCAGCTACACACCCCCAGATACGCAGTATTTT,CASSYTPPDTQYF,TRBJ2-3,TRBV3-1/TRBV3-2,NA
TGTGCCAGCAGCCGAAAGGCCCCAGGACAGGGGAGATTCTACGAGCAGTACTTC,CASSRKAPGQGRFYEQYF,TRBJ2-7,TRBV3-1/TRBV3-2,TRBD1
TGTGCCAGTACCGCTAGACAGGGGGCGAAGGATGGCTACACCTTC,CASTARQGAKDGYTF,TRBJ1-2,TRBV19,TRBD1
TGTGCCAGCAGCCCAGGGGGCCGGATGAACACTGAAGCTTTCTTT,CASSPGGRMNTEAFF,TRBJ1-1,TRBV6-6,TRBD1
TGTGCCAGCAGCTTGGGACAGGGGGCCCATGGCTACACCTTC,CASSLGQGAHGYTF,TRBJ1-2,TRBV11-2,TRBD1
TGTGCCAGCAGCTGGACAGGGTACACTGAAGCTTTCTTT,CASSWTGYTEAFF,TRBJ1-1,TRBV6-5,TRBD1
TGCGCCAGCCAGGGAGATACGCAGTATTTT,CASQGDTQYF,TRBJ2-3,TRBV5-1,NA
TGTGCCAGCAGCGTCAGGGGAGAAGGTGAAAAACTGTTTTTT,CASSVRGEGEKLFF,TRBJ1-4,TRBV9,NA
TGCGCCAGCAGCTTGGGACAGCTAAGCACAGATACGCAGTATTTT,CASSLGQLSTDTQYF,TRBJ2-3,TRBV5-1,NA
TGCGCCAGCAGCCGTGAGGGTCACAGGGGAGTGGGGATGAACACTGAAGCTTTCTTT,CASSREGHRGVGMNTEAFF,TRBJ1-1,TRBV5-1,TRBD1